These 8 T cell receptor beta chains were all obtained from the same sample, sequenced in a study of CD8 T cells in Susac syndrome. An input of about 0.5 to 1 ug of RNA was subjected to reverse transcription using random hexamers. TCRdb independently ran MiXCR on the immunoSEQ multiplex PCR reads; one entry per CDR3 protein. The sample has under 200,000 distinct CDR3 sequences; 95% are singletons. The sequenced sample was CD4+ T cells from PBMCs. These receptor sequences come from a human donor in good health.

This clonotype was counted a few times. This rearrangement joins TRBV29-1 to TRBJ2-3; the match to TRBD2 covers 11 bases. Germline trimming cut 5 bases from V and 6 bases from J; bases unmatched to any gene: 10. Germline assignment: CDR1 SQVTM and CDR2 ANQGSEA. The CDR3 has 15 residues. CDR3 coding DNA: TGCAGCGTTAAGCCTAGCGGGGGGCGTAAGGATACGCAGTATTTT. Protein product: CSVKPSGGRKDTQYF.

The chain links TRBV20-1 to TRBJ1-2; D is uncertain. The CDR3 contains 11 residues. Germline V gives CDR1 DFQATT, CDR2 SNEGSKA (reference sequence). The V gene lost 4 bases and the J gene lost 5 bases, with 8 bases spanning the gap. The CDR3 bases are TGCAGTGCTATAACGGAATATGGCTACACCTTC. Translated, it gives CSAITEYGYTF.

The chain links TRBV29-1 to TRBJ2-1; no clear D gene. V lost 3 bases, J lost 7 bases, and 16 bases lay in between. Germline assignment: CDR1 SQVTM and CDR2 ANQGSEA. The CDR3 extends over 14 amino acids. CDR3 region: CSVDPSLGRNEQFF. CDR3 nucleotide sequence: TGCAGCGTTGACCCCTCTCTCGGGCGAAATGAGCAGTTCTTC.

In this sample, this clonotype turned up a few times. The chain recombines TRBV5-6 with TRBJ1-1; D is possibly TRBD1 (6 bases). The CDR3 is 13 residues long. Germline V gene lookup returns CDR1 SGHDT and CDR2 YYEEEE. V was shortened by 1 base and J by 4 bases, with 8 bases between the two germline ends. This chain's CDR3 is CASSLNRATEAFF. The CDR3, as DNA: TGTGCCAGCAGCTTGAACAGGGCCACTGAAGCTTTCTTT.

The sample holds one count of this clonotype. The chain is built from TRBV20-1 and TRBJ2-5, with D possibly matching TRBD2 (6 bases). The CDR3 extends over 13 amino acids. V was shortened by 5 bases and J by 1 base, with 11 bases between the two germline ends. Germline V gene lookup returns CDR1 DFQATT and CDR2 SNEGSKA (reference sequence). CDR3 sequence reads: CSAPTSPQETQYF. The CDR3 nucleotides are TGCAGTGCTCCCACTAGCCCCCAAGAGACCCAGTACTTC.

The genes are TRBV7-9 and TRBJ2-5; a possible D gene is TRBD1 (6 bases). V shed 4 bases and J shed 4 bases, with 16 bases lying between them. Germline-derived CDR1 and CDR2 are SEHNR and FQNEAQ (reference sequence). This CDR3 region has 15 residues. DNA of the CDR3: TGTGCCAGCAGCTCAACAGGGAGTTGGGGAGAGACCCAGTACTTC. It codes for CASSSTGSWGETQYF.

The chain carries TRBV20-1 and TRBJ2-1; D is uncertain. V was trimmed by 1 base and J by 4 bases, leaving 5 bases between them. Germline V gives CDR1 DFQATT, CDR2 SNEGSKA (reference sequence). There are 12 residues in the CDR3. DNA for the CDR3: TGCAGTGCTAGAGCGACGTACAATGAGCAGTTCTTC. It yields the protein CSARATYNEQFF.

This rearrangement joins TRBV20-1 to TRBJ2-1, with D maybe TRBD1 (6 bases). Germline V CDR1 and CDR2: DFQATT, SNEGSKA (reference sequence). The V end lost 5 bases, the J end lost 7 bases, and 9 bases lay between the germline ends. The CDR3 runs to 11 residues. The CDR3 protein is CSAYRVNEQFF. CDR3 nucleotides: TGCAGTGCTTACAGGGTAAATGAGCAGTTCTTC.